This T cell receptor beta chain was retrieved from a study of blood T cell repertoires in COVID-19 (TCRdb year 2020). Describing the broader study: Collaborator samples came from the United States, Italy and Spain and covered acute and convalescent phases of COVID-19. The material from the prospective study consisted of cDNA or gDNA derived from T cells, B-cell-depleted T cells, or PBMCs. The samples were drawn from two sources: the first 160 participants of the ongoing ImmuneRACE study, and 1,254 subjects contributed by 6 global collaborators. Sample metadata almost always included a de-identified subject ID, COVID-19 status, age in years and sex. Subjects who had been exposed to COVID-19, were actively infected with it, or had recovered from it provided the deeply sampled blood TCRbeta repertoires that made up the dataset. Where HLA class I and class II types were available, the types were taken from metadata supplied by the sample provider, not from assay-based typing. A freely available public database, intended as a resource for researchers studying the immune response to SARS-CoV-2, is where the repertoires were released.

Each collaborating institution followed its own protocols to collect whole blood in K2EDTA tubes. Collaborator samples were shipped for TCRbeta analysis as frozen whole blood, isolated PBMCs, or DNA extracted from either sample type. The immunoSEQ Assay, a bias-controlled multiplex PCR, was used to amplify TCRbeta CDR3 regions from genomic DNA. On the authors' methods: Within the assay, amplification of reference gene primers was used to estimate how many nucleated cells each sample contained. To quantify the absolute abundance of each unique TCRbeta CDR3 rearrangement, sequence reads were collapsed and filtered. For each sample, productive Simpson clonality was calculated as the square root of Simpson's diversity index across productive rearrangements. TCRdb's version of the immuneACCESS table is confined to in-frame rearrangements and falls short of the full clone set. An unresolved V gene accounts for under half of the shortfall where checked; the remainder is of unknown origin. Clonal size and the V and J genes are those of that table, whereas D and trimming came from the DNA. Recorded for this sample are more than 60,000 clones; 65% to 90% of them occurred a single time. The ten largest clones represent about 17% of the sample.

Here is what the overall study found, with its caveats: The quantity of clinical and demographic metadata differed by source and by participant and was supplied without curation.

In regard to this clone: Its cognate antigen has yet to be identified. No per-base quality is available; no much larger clone lies one base away.

The TCR originated in a human donor in a cohort sampled during active COVID-19. Material for sequencing was peripheral blood.

In nucleotide form, the sequence is TGTGCCAGCAGTCGAATACAGGGGGAGGTACTGTTTTTT. Its translation is CASSRIQGEVLFF. The rearrangement joined TRBV11-3 to TRBJ1-4; TRBD1 fits 8 bases in the junction. CDR3 length: 13 amino acids, cysteine to phenylalanine. Kept here is only the CDR3 DNA, which spans 39 bases and is read in frame from base 1. The germline V gene specifies SGHNT as CDR1 and YENEEA as CDR2. The germline V end is reduced by 6 bases and the J end by 13 bases; junction bases left unmatched: 10.